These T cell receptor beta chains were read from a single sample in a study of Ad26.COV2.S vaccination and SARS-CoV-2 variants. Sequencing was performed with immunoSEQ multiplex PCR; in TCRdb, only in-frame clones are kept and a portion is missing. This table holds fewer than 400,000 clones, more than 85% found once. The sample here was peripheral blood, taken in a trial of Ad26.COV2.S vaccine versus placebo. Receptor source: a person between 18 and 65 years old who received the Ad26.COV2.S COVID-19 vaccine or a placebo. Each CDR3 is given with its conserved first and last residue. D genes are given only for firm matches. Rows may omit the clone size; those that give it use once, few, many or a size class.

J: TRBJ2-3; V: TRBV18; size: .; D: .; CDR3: CASSPPRTFTDTQYF; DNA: TGTGCCAGCTCACCACCGAGGACTTTCACAGATACGCAGTATTTT
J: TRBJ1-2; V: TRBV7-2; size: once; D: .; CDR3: CASSLGREANYGYTF; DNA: TGTGCCAGCAGTCTCGGACGGGAAGCTAACTATGGCTACACCTTC
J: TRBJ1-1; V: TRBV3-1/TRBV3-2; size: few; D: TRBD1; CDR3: CASTRQGAITEAFF; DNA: TGTGCCAGCACCCGACAGGGGGCGATCACTGAAGCTTTCTTT
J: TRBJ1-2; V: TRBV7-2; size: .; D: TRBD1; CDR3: CASSPRGQGRSYGYTF; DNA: TGTGCCAGCAGCCCCAGAGGACAGGGCCGGAGCTATGGCTACACCTTC
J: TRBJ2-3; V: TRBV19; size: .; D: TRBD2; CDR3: CASTRRSGGLTDTQYF; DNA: TGTGCCAGTACTCGCCGTAGCGGGGGGCTTACAGATACGCAGTATTTT
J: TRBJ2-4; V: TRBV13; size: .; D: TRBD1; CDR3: CASNNRDRGSKNIQYF; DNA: TGTGCCAGCAACAACCGGGACAGGGGTTCCAAAAACATTCAGTACTTC
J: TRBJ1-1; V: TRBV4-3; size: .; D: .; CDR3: CASSQDSSGGTEAFF; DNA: TGCGCCAGCAGCCAAGATTCCTCTGGGGGCACTGAAGCTTTCTTT
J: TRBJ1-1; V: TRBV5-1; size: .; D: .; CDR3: CASSLAPLNTEAFF; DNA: TGCGCCAGCAGCTTGGCCCCACTGAACACTGAAGCTTTCTTT
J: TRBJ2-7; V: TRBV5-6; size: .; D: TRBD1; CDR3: CASSFPRTGKYEQYF; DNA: TGTGCCAGCAGCTTTCCCCGGACAGGGAAGTACGAGCAGTACTTC
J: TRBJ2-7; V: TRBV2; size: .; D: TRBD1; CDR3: CAVGQGYEQYF; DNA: TGTGCCGTGGGACAGGGGTACGAGCAGTACTTC
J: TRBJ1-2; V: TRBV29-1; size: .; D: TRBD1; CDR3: CSGTNRGDYGYTF; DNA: TGCAGCGGGACTAACAGGGGGGACTATGGCTACACCTTC
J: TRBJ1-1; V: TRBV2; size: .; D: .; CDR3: CASSVDPADTEAFF; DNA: TGTGCCAGCAGTGTCGACCCGGCGGACACTGAAGCTTTCTTT
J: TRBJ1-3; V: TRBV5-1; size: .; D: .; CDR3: CASSMTGDGNTIYF; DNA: TGCGCCAGCAGTATGACAGGAGACGGAAACACCATATATTTT
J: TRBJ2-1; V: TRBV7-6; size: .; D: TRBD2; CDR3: CASSSRSTGGQGEQFF; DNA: TGTGCCAGCAGCTCCCGATCAACGGGGGGGCAAGGTGAGCAGTTCTTC
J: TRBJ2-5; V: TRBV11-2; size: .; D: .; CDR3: CASSLPSLGGETQYF; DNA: TGTGCCAGCAGCTTACCGTCACTAGGCGGAGAGACCCAGTACTTC
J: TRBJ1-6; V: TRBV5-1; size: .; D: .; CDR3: CASSLEGSGSPLHF; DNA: TGCGCCAGCAGCTTGGAGGGTAGTGGTTCACCCCTCCACTTT
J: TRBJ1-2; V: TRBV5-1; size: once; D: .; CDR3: CASSLRGSGYTF; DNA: TGCGCCAGCAGCTTGCGTGGGAGTGGCTACACCTTC
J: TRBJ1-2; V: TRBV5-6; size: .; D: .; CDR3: CASSLSPNDGYTF; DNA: TGTGCCAGCAGCTTGAGCCCCAACGATGGCTACACCTTC
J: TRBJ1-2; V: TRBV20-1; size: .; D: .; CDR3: CSASSDGANYGYTF; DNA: TGCAGTGCTAGTTCGGACGGAGCTAACTATGGCTACACCTTC
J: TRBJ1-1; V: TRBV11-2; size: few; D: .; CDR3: CASSRVGNTEAFF; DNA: TGTGCCAGCAGCCGAGTGGGGAACACTGAAGCTTTCTTT
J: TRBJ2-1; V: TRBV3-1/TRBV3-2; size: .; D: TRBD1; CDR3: CASSQAETTGSLYNEQFF; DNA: TGTGCCAGCAGCCAAGCTGAGACGACAGGGAGTCTTTACAATGAGCAGTTCTTC
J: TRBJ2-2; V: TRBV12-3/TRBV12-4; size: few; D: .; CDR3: CASSFSNTGELFF; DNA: TGTGCCAGCAGTTTCTCGAACACCGGGGAGCTGTTTTTT
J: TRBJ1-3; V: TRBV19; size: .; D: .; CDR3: CASSIDLGRGNTIYF; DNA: TGTGCCAGTAGTATAGATCTGGGACGTGGAAACACCATATATTTT
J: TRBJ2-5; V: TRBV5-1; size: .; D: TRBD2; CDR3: CASSSGTSGGVETQYF; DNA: TGCGCCAGCAGCTCAGGGACTAGCGGGGGTGTGGAGACCCAGTACTTC
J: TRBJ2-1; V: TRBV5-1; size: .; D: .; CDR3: CASSPGPNNEQFF; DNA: TGCGCCAGCAGCCCCGGTCCGAACAATGAGCAGTTCTTC
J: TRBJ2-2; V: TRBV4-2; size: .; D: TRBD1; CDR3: CASSRGTGDPGELFF; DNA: TGTGCCAGCAGCCGGGGGACAGGGGACCCCGGGGAGCTGTTTTTT
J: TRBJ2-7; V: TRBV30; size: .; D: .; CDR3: CAWSVFRVGEQYF; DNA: TGTGCCTGGAGTGTATTTAGGGTGGGCGAGCAGTACTTC
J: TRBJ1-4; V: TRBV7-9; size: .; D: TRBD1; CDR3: CASSFGDRETGKLFF; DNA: TGTGCCAGCAGCTTCGGGGACAGGGAAACGGGAAAACTGTTTTTT
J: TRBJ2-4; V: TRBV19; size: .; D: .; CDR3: CASSKGLGGNIQYF; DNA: TGTGCCAGTAGTAAGGGACTCGGAGGGAACATTCAGTACTTC
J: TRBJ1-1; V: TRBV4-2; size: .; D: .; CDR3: CASSQDLGDTEAFF; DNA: TGTGCCAGCAGCCAAGATTTGGGAGACACTGAAGCTTTCTTT
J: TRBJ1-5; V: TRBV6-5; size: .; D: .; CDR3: CASRPWEGGQPQHF; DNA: TGTGCCAGCAGACCCTGGGAGGGCGGGCAGCCCCAGCATTTT
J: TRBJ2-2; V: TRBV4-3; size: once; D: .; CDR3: CASSQDLAAGELFF; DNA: TGCGCCAGCAGCCAAGATCTGGCGGCCGGGGAGCTGTTTTTT
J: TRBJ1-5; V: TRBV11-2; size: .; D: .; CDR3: CASSLTGGQPQHF; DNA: TGTGCCAGCAGCTTGACAGGAGGGCAGCCCCAGCATTTT
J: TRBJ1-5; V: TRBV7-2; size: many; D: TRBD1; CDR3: CASSAFGQGQGQPQHF; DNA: TGTGCCAGCAGCGCATTCGGACAGGGGCAGGGGCAGCCCCAGCATTTT
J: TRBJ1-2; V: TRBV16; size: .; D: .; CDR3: CASSQWGLGIGGYTF; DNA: TGTGCCAGCAGCCAATGGGGTCTGGGGATCGGCGGCTACACCTTC
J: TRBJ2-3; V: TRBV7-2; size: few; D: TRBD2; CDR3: CASSSTSGRVTDTQYF; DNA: TGTGCCAGCAGCTCGACTAGCGGGCGAGTCACAGATACGCAGTATTTT
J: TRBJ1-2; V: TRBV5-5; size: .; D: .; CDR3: CASSFDGVTNYGYTF; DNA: TGTGCCAGCAGCTTCGACGGGGTGACCAACTATGGCTACACCTTC
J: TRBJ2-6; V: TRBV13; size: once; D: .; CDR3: CASTSRNGPGANVLTF; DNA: TGTGCCAGTACTTCACGTAACGGGCCGGGGGCCAACGTCCTGACTTTC
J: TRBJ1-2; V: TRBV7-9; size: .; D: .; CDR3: CASSPPLGGNYGYTF; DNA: TGTGCCAGCAGCCCCCCTTTGGGCGGTAACTATGGCTACACCTTC
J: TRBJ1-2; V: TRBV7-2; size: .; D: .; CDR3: CASSLAGDHGYTF; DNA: TGTGCCAGCAGCCTTGCAGGGGATCATGGCTACACCTTC